The present entry profiles one T cell receptor beta chain with its context. The germline V gene encodes CDR1 MNHEY and CDR2 SVGAGI. The CDR3 runs 15 residues. Germline trimming cut 5 bases from V and 1 base from J; bases unmatched to any gene: 6. This entry is derived from a study of control samples from healthy donors and cancer patients. Sequencing was performed with immunoSEQ multiplex PCR; in TCRdb, only in-frame clones are kept and a portion is missing. The sample lists fewer than 95,000 clones, 75% to 95% seen once, with 15% to 19% in the top ten. This receptor was identified in a man younger than 40 in good health. The sequenced sample consisted of blood. J is TRBJ2-7 and V is TRBV6-5; TRBD1 agrees at 9 bases. The CDR3 reads CASSITGTGSYEQYF. DNA of the CDR3: TGTGCCAGCAGTATCACCGGGACAGGGTCCTACGAGCAGTACTTC.